This T cell receptor beta chain was captured in a study of long-term antiretroviral therapy in people with HIV. Overall study results and limits: HIV repertoire CDR3 lengths ranged less widely than those of controls.

The V gene's germline CDR1 is SGHKS and CDR2 YYEKEE (reference sequence). V shed 2 bases and J shed 9 bases, with 12 bases lying between them. The length of the CDR3 is 14 residues. About this clone itself: Its antigen is as yet unknown.

The libraries were made with immunoSEQ v3.0 at survey level. Here immunoSEQ multiplex PCR was the method, and the copy in TCRdb shows in-frame clones only, minus some. Among about 34,000 clones listed, about 85% were seen once. V usage is TRBV5-5 and J usage is TRBJ1-6; possible D gene TRBD1, 5 bases. The clonotype comes from a woman in her 30s with HIV. Material: unsorted PBMCs, obtained 2.8 years before starting antiretroviral therapy. Here the CDR3 reads CASSFGREGSPLHF. DNA of the CDR3: TGTGCCAGCAGCTTCGGCAGGGAAGGTTCACCCCTCCACTTT.